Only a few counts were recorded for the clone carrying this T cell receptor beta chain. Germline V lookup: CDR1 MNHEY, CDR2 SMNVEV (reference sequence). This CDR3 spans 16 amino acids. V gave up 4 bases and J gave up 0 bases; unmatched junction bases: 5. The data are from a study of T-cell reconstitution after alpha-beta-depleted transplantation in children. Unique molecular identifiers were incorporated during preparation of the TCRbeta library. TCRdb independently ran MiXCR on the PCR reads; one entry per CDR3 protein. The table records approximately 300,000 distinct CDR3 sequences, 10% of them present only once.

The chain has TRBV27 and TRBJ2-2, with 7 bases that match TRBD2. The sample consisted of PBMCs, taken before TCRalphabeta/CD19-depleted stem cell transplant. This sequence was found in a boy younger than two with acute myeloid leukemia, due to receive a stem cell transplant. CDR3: CASSSSTSSNTGELFF. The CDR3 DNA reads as TGTGCCAGCAGTTCGTCGACTAGCTCGAACACCGGGGAGCTGTTTTTT.